This TCR beta chain was sequenced in a study of regulatory dendritic cells for organ transplantation. General study results and limits: Considerable individual heterogeneity was seen in alloreactive memory CD8+ T cells. Naive CD4+ and CD8+ repertoires were highly diverse; memory CD8+ was most oligoclonal.

In regard to this clone: Its antigen remains unknown.

The assay was immunoSEQ multiplex PCR, and TCRdb's table has in-frame clones only and misses some. Of approximately 11,000 clones listed, more than 70% are singletons. Trimming took 9 bases from V and 4 from J, leaving 19 bases between them. Per germline, CDR1 LNHDA and CDR2 SQIVND (reference sequence). The CDR3 sequence is 15 residues long. CFSE-labeled sorted T cells met regulatory or mature dendritic cells for four to five days. Sequencing input: memory CD4+ T cells from blood cultured with dendritic cells. Described subset: CD45RO+ memory T cells. The receptor's source is a human donor in good health. The rearrangement joins TRBV19 to TRBJ1-5; D ambiguous. Here the CDR3 DNA reads TGTGCCAGCTTCATCAAGCATTCATGGAATCAGCCCCAGCATTTT. Amino acids: CASFIKHSWNQPQHF.